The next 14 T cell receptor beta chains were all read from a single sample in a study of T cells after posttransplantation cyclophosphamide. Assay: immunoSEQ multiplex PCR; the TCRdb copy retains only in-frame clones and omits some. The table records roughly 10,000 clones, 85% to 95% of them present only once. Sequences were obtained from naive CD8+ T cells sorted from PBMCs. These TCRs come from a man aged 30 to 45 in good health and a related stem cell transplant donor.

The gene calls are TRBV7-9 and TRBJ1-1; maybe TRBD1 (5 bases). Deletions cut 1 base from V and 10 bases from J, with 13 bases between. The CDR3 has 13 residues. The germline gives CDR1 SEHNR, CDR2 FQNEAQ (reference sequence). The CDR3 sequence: CASSLEGQGGAFF. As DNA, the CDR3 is TGTGCCAGCAGCTTAGAAGGGCAGGGCGGAGCTTTCTTT.

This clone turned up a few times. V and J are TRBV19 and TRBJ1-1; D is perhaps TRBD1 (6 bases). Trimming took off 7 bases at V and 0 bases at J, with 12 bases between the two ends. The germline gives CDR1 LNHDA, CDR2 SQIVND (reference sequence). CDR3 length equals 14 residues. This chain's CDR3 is CASTHGGLNTEAFF. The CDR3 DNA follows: TGTGCCAGTACTCACGGGGGGCTGAACACTGAAGCTTTCTTT.

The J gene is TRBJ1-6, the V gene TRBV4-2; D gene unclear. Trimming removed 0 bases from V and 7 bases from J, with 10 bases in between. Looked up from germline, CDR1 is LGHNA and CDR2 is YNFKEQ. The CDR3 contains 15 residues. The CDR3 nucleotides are TGTGCCAGCAGCCAAGAAACAGCCTCGAATTCACCCCTCCACTTT. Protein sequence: CASSQETASNSPLHF.

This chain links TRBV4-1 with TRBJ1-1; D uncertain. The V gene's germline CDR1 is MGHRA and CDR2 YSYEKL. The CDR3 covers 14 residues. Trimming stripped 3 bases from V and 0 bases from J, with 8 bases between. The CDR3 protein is CASSQTIMNTEAFF. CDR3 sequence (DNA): TGCGCCAGCAGCCAGACAATTATGAACACTGAAGCTTTCTTT.

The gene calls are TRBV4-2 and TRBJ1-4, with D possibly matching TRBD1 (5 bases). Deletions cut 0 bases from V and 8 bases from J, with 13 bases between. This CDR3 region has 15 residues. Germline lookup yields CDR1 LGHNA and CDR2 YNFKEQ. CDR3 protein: CASSQDLGAGEKLFF. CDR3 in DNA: TGTGCCAGCAGCCAAGATCTAGGGGCAGGGGAAAAACTGTTTTTT.

The CDR3 protein is CASREVGSNEQFF. The CDR3 nucleotides are TGTGCCAGCAGGGAGGTGGGCTCCAATGAGCAGTTCTTC. The chain uses TRBV5-8 and TRBJ2-1; D is perhaps TRBD2 (5 bases). Trimming shortened V by 5 bases and J by 6 bases, and 12 bases separated the two germline ends. The germline V gene encodes CDR1 SGHTS and CDR2 YDEGEE. The CDR3 covers 13 residues.

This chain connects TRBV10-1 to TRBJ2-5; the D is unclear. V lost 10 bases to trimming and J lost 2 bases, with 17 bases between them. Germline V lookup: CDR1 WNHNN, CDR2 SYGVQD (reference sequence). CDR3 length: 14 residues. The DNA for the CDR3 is TGCGCCACTCCTGGCCTGGTCGGGCAAGAGACCCAGTACTTC. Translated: CATPGLVGQETQYF.

DNA of the CDR3: TGTGCCAGCAGCCTTGGGACTATGTCTTTGGGCTACGAGCAGTACTTC. It encodes CASSLGTMSLGYEQYF. This chain uses TRBV13 with TRBJ2-7; 7 nucleotides align to TRBD2. Germline loops: CDR1 PRHDT, CDR2 FYEKMQ (reference sequence). J was trimmed by 3 bases and V by 5 bases; bases with no gene match: 13. The CDR3 has 16 residues.

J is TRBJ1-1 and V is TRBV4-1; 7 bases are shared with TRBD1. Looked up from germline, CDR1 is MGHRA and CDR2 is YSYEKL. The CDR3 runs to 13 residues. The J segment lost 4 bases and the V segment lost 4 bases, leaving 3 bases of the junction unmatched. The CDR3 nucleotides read TGCGCCAGCAGCCGACAGGGTGGCACTGAAGCTTTCTTT. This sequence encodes CASSRQGGTEAFF.

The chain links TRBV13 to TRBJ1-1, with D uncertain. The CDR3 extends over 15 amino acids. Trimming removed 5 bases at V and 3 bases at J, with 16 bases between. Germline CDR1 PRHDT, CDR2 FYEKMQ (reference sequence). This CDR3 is CASSHPPPADTEAFF. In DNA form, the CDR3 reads TGTGCCAGCAGCCACCCACCACCCGCGGACACTGAAGCTTTCTTT. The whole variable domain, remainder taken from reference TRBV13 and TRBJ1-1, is AAGVIQSPRHLIKEKRETATLKCYPIPRHDTVYWYQQGPGQDPQFLISFYEKMQSDKGSIPDRFSAQQFSDYHSELNMSSLELGDSALYFCASSHPPPADTEAFFGQGTRLTVV.

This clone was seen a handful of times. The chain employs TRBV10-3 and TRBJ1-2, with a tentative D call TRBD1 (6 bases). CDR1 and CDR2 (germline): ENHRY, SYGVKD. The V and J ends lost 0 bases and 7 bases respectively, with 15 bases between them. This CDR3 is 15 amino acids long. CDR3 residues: CAISESGDIRVGYTF. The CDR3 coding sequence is TGTGCCATCAGTGAGTCTGGGGACATCAGGGTTGGCTACACCTTC.

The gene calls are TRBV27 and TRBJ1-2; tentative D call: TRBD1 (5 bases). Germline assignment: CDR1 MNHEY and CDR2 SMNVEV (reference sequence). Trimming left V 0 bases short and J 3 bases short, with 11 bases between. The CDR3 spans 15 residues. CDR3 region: CASSLSGQGDYGYTF. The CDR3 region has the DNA TGTGCCAGCAGTTTATCGGGGCAGGGTGACTATGGCTACACCTTC.

CDR3 nucleotide sequence: TGCGCCAGCAGCCTTGGACTAGCGGGAGTTTACGAGCAGTACTTC. Its protein product is CASSLGLAGVYEQYF. The chain couples TRBV4-3 to TRBJ2-5; 13 positions agree with TRBD2. TRBJ2-7 matches the DNA end more closely, so the J call is doubtful. This CDR3 has 15 amino acids. Germline CDR1 LGHNA, CDR2 YSLEER.

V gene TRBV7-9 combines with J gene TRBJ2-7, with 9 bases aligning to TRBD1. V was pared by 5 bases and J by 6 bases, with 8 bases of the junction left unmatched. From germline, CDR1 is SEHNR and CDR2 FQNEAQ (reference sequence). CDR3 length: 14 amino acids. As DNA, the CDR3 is TGTGCCAGCAGCAACCCCGGGACAGGGAGCGAGCAGTACTTC. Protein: CASSNPGTGSEQYF.